This paragraph covers one T cell receptor beta chain sequence. Its matching antigen is unknown. The entry originates in a study of blood T cells in healthy people across ages. Isolation yielded PBMCs, at least 6 million per sample, in every case. The germline V and J ends were trimmed by 3 bases and 4 bases, with 18 bases remaining between them. The germline V gene has CDR1 DFQATT and CDR2 SNEGSKA (reference sequence). The CDR3 has 15 amino acids. Next came a second PCR, run for about 7 to 12 cycles, which used a sample-barcoded 5' primer along with a J-beta primer mix. One entry per CDR3 protein, called by TCRdb with MiXCR from the 5' RACE reads. The sample has around 620,000 distinct CDR3 sequences, 27% seen once. Study conclusions and caveats: Samples with more naive T cells showed higher observed beta diversity.

The origin of this receptor is a woman in her 70s in good health. This sequence joins TRBV20-1 and TRBJ1-1; weak D call: TRBD1 (5 bases). The sequencing input was blood. The CDR3 nucleotides read TGCAGTGCTAGGAACCGGGGCTCAAGGGGCACTGAAGCTTTCTTT. It is translated as CSARNRGSRGTEAFF.